These 31 T cell receptor beta chains were sequenced from one sample in a study of response to subunit inactivated influenza vaccine. TCRdb re-derived calls from the RT-PCR reads in MiXCR, one entry per CDR3 protein. The profile covers roughly 650,000 distinct CDR3 sequences, with less than 15% appearing a single time and 6% to 9.5% taken by the ten largest. This specimen was PBMCs from blood, taken roughly 15 days before vaccination. These receptors all stem from a man over 45 who received an inactivated influenza vaccine.

The genes are TRBV20-1 and TRBJ2-3; 8 bases are shared with TRBD2. V lost 4 bases, J lost 1 base, and 4 bases stayed unmatched. CDR3 size: 14 residues. From germline, CDR1 is DFQATT and CDR2 SNEGSKA (reference sequence). The CDR3 loop is CSANAGGGTDTQYF. CDR3 in DNA: TGCAGTGCTAATGCGGGAGGAGGCACAGATACGCAGTATTTT.

The CDR3 DNA reads as TGTGCCAGTAGTATGAGGGTGGGGTACGAGCAGTACTTC. Its translation: CASSMRVGYEQYF. V is TRBV19 and J is TRBJ2-7; D possibly corresponds to TRBD2 (5 bases). The V gene lost 3 bases and the J gene lost 4 bases, with 10 bases spanning the gap. This CDR3 region has 13 residues. Germline V CDR1 and CDR2: LNHDA, SQIVND (reference sequence).

This clonotype was found a few times. The chain joins TRBV5-1 to TRBJ2-1, with 7 bases identical to TRBD1. Germline CDR1 is SGHRS and CDR2 is YFSETQ. V lost 1 base, J lost 4 bases, and 14 bases stayed unmatched. The CDR3 length is 18 residues. CDR3 protein: CASSLWGNRQGNYNEQFF. The CDR3, as DNA: TGCGCCAGCAGCTTGTGGGGGAACAGACAGGGCAATTACAATGAGCAGTTCTTC.

The rearrangement joins TRBV12-3 or TRBV12-4 to TRBJ2-5; D unresolved. This CDR3 contains 11 residues. The germline V and J ends were trimmed by 3 bases and 5 bases, with 4 bases remaining between them. The CDR3 sequence is CASSFTETQYF. The CDR3 DNA is TGTGCCAGCAGTTTTACGGAGACCCAGTACTTC.

This clonotype came up a few times. The V and J genes are TRBV20-1 and TRBJ2-6, with TRBD2 matching over 10 bases. Trimming at V came to 1 base and at J to 0 bases, leaving 12 bases not matched to a gene. Per the germline V gene, CDR1 is DFQATT and CDR2 is SNEGSKA (reference sequence). The length of the CDR3 is 20 residues. The CDR3, as DNA: TGCAGTGCTAGAGTTGAAGCGGGAGGGCCAGGGTTCTCTGGGGCCAACGTCCTGACTTTC. This gives the protein CSARVEAGGPGFSGANVLTF.

The rearrangement joins TRBV11-1 to TRBJ2-3; TRBD2 is a possible D gene (5 bases). The CDR3 has 16 amino acids. CDR1 and CDR2 from the germline V gene are SGHAT and FQDESV (reference sequence). The V gene lost 4 bases and the J gene lost 2 bases, with 16 bases spanning the gap. The DNA for the CDR3 is TGTGCCAGCAGCTCCGAGGAGGAGGCCGACACAGATACGCAGTATTTT. Translated, it gives CASSSEEEADTDTQYF. Filled out from reference TRBV11-1 and TRBJ2-3, the complete variable domain reads EAEVAQSPRYKITEKSQAVAFWCDPISGHATLYWYRQILGQGPELLVQFQDESVVDDSQLPKDRFSAERLKGVDSTLKIQPAELGDSAMYLCASSSEEEADTDTQYFGPGTRLTVL.

This clonotype occurred many times. The rearrangement uses TRBV12-3 or TRBV12-4 and TRBJ2-6; TRBD1 matches 7 bases. V lost 6 bases, J lost 2 bases, and 4 bases stayed unmatched. The CDR3 totals 15 residues. Here the CDR3 reads CASSPGQPGANVLTF. The CDR3, as DNA: TGTGCCAGCAGCCCGGGACAGCCTGGGGCCAACGTCCTGACTTTC.

This clonotype was observed a handful of times. The J gene is TRBJ2-7, the V gene TRBV28, with D possibly matching TRBD2 (5 bases). V lost 3 bases and J 0 bases, leaving 12 bases between the germline ends. This CDR3 spans 15 amino acids. Germline loops: CDR1 MDHEN, CDR2 SYDVKM. The CDR3 protein is CASSLSRASSYEQYF. Here the CDR3 DNA reads TGTGCCAGCAGTTTGTCGCGGGCCAGCTCCTACGAGCAGTACTTC.

This clonotype has only a few counts. The rearrangement joins TRBV6-2 or TRBV6-3 to TRBJ2-2; TRBD1 might be the D (6 bases). The V gene's germline CDR1 is MNHEY and CDR2 SVGEGT. The V end was cut by 5 bases, the J end by 11 bases, with 12 bases between. The CDR3 consists of 12 residues. The DNA for the CDR3 is TGTGCCAGCAGTGATCAACAGGGAGAGCTGTTTTTT. Translating it yields CASSDQQGELFF.

The V call is TRBV27, the J call TRBJ2-3, with 10 bases identical to TRBD2. V was pared by 6 bases and J by 2 bases, with 8 bases of the junction left unmatched. The germline gives CDR1 MNHEY, CDR2 SMNVEV (reference sequence). This CDR3 is 16 amino acids long. The CDR3, as DNA: TGTGCCAGCAGCAAAGGACTAGCGGAGCTCACAGATACGCAGTATTTT. The encoded protein is CASSKGLAELTDTQYF.

V usage is TRBV7-2 and J usage is TRBJ1-2, with a weak D call TRBD1 (6 bases). The CDR3 totals 15 residues. The V end lost 4 bases, the J end lost 3 bases, and 15 bases lay between the germline ends. Germline CDR1 and CDR2: SGHTA and FQGNSA. The CDR3 loop is CASSSPQGIDYGYTF. In DNA, the CDR3 is TGTGCCAGCAGCTCACCACAGGGAATTGACTATGGCTACACCTTC.

On this clonotype itself: A much larger clone is a single base away; this may be a read error. This chain joins TRBV10-3 and TRBJ2-5, with 7 bases lining up with TRBD1. CDR1 and CDR2 (germline): ENHRY, SYGVKD. The CDR3 has 11 residues. The CDR3 DNA is TGTGTCATCAGGACAGGAGAGACCCAGTACTTC. Translating it yields CVIRTGETQYF.

Concerning this clonotype itself: A much larger clone lies a single base off, so this may be a read error. A read error is likely, as this CDR3 ends without the conserved phenylalanine or tryptophan. The rearrangement links TRBV4-2 to TRBJ2-1; 8 bases align to TRBD2. The CDR3 has 16 residues. J was trimmed by 4 bases and V by 1 base; bases with no gene match: 6. CDR1 LGHNA and CDR2 YNFKEQ come from the germline V gene. Here the CDR3 reads CASSQAGGAFYNEQFL. The CDR3 DNA reads as TGTGCCAGCAGCCAAGCGGGGGGGGCATTTTACAATGAGCAGTTCCTC.

The genes are TRBV6-1 and TRBJ2-7; maybe TRBD2 (5 bases). Deletions cut 2 bases from V and 4 bases from J, with 12 bases between. Germline V gene sequence: CDR1 MNHNS, CDR2 SASEGT. The CDR3 has 14 residues. In DNA form, the CDR3 reads TGTGCCAGCAGTGAACGTGGGAGCGGATACGAGCAGTACTTC. Translated: CASSERGSGYEQYF.

The rearrangement links TRBV20-1 to TRBJ1-1; 7 positions agree with TRBD1. With V trimmed by 6 bases and J by 7 bases, 2 bases remained unmatched. Germline CDR1 DFQATT, CDR2 SNEGSKA (reference sequence). This CDR3 comprises 10 residues. As DNA, the CDR3 is TGCAGTGCCAGACAGGGTGAAGCTTTCTTT. This codes for CSARQGEAFF.

The gene calls are TRBV30 and TRBJ1-1, with no clear D. This CDR3 comprises 13 residues. CDR1 and CDR2 (germline): GTSNPN, SVGIG (reference sequence). Deletions cut 0 bases from V and 0 bases from J, with 5 bases between. CDR3 loop: CAWSVGLNTEAFF. As DNA, the CDR3 is TGTGCCTGGAGTGTCGGACTGAACACTGAAGCTTTCTTT.

This clonotype was found a few times. This chain connects TRBV25-1 to TRBJ2-1, with 12 bases fitting TRBD1. Germline values: CDR1 MGHDK, CDR2 SYGVNS. This CDR3 has 16 amino acids. J lost 4 bases, V lost 1 base, and 2 bases had no gene match. The CDR3 bases are TGTGCCAGCAGTGAATGGGGACAGGGGGCATACAATGAGCAGTTCTTC. Protein: CASSEWGQGAYNEQFF.

In this sample, this clonotype turned up a few times. This chain uses TRBV28 with TRBJ2-4; unclear D gene. This CDR3 is 12 amino acids long. With 3 bases removed from V and 8 bases from J, the gap between germline ends came to 8 bases. The germline CDR1 and CDR2 sequences are MDHEN and SYDVKM. CDR3: CASSFRRHIQYF. CDR3 coding DNA: TGTGCCAGCAGTTTTAGACGGCACATTCAGTACTTC.

This clonotype was seen more than once but under ten times. The chain recombines TRBV15 with TRBJ2-2; 7 nucleotides line up with TRBD2. Per the germline V gene, CDR1 is LNHNV and CDR2 is YYDKDF (reference sequence). The V gene end was trimmed by 5 bases and the J gene end by 1 base; junction bases not matched to a gene: 7. This CDR3 region has 16 residues. CDR3 loop: CATSPRTRVNTGELFF. The CDR3 DNA reads as TGTGCCACCAGCCCGCGGACTAGAGTGAACACCGGGGAGCTGTTTTTT.

A few counts support this clonotype. This rearrangement joins TRBV29-1 to TRBJ1-5; D is unclear. Germline CDR1 SQVTM, CDR2 ANQGSEA. Trimming cost V 5 bases and J 2 bases, with 16 bases left between them. The CDR3 has 15 residues. In DNA form, the CDR3 reads TGCAGCGTTAAAGGAGGCGGTACGGGCAATCAGCCCCAGCATTTT. Translating gives CSVKGGGTGNQPQHF.

J is TRBJ2-7 and V is TRBV10-3, with D perhaps TRBD2 (6 bases). The CDR3 spans 13 residues. The germline V gene has CDR1 ENHRY and CDR2 SYGVKD. Trimming took 4 bases from V and 4 from J, leaving 11 bases between them. CDR3 bases: TGTGCCATCAGTGCGGCTAGCGAATACGAGCAGTACTTC. Its translation is CAISAASEYEQYF.

This clonotype was seen ten or more times. The chain couples TRBV5-1 to TRBJ1-3, with a tentative D call TRBD1 (6 bases). CDR1 is SGHRS, CDR2 YFSETQ, per germline. The ends were cut back, 4 bases at V and 0 bases at J, with 14 bases in the middle. The length of the CDR3 is 16 residues. Here the CDR3 reads CASSTDRPFSGNTIYF. The CDR3, as DNA: TGCGCCAGCAGCACTGACAGGCCTTTCTCTGGAAACACCATATATTTT.

This clonotype was seen only a few times. This chain joins TRBV9 and TRBJ2-3; 9 nucleotides line up with TRBD2. Trimming removed 0 bases from V and 2 bases from J; junction bases left unmatched: 4. The germline V gene encodes CDR1 SGDLS and CDR2 YYNGEE. CDR3 length: 16 amino acids. The CDR3 protein is CASSVVAGGLTDTQYF. CDR3 sequence (DNA): TGTGCCAGCAGCGTAGTCGCGGGGGGGCTCACAGATACGCAGTATTTT.

The V gene is TRBV7-8, the J gene TRBJ2-7; 15 nucleotides align to TRBD2. Germline assignment: CDR1 SGHVS and CDR2 FQNEAQ. Unmatched junction bases numbered 7, after V lost 5 bases and J lost 2 bases. The CDR3 is 17 amino acids. Written as DNA, the CDR3 is TGTGCCAGCAGCGGGGGACTAGCGGGGGGCGAGACCTACGAGCAGTACTTC. It yields the protein CASSGGLAGGETYEQYF.

This clonotype has at least ten counts. The V gene is TRBV12-3 or TRBV12-4, the J gene TRBJ2-3, with D perhaps TRBD1 (7 bases). This CDR3 has 13 residues. V dropped 6 bases and J dropped 8 bases, with 15 bases sitting between them. The CDR3: CASRFNRGGTQYF. The CDR3 DNA follows: TGTGCCAGCAGATTTAACAGGGGAGGTACGCAGTATTTT.

There are a few counts of this clonotype. The chain carries TRBV2 and TRBJ2-2, with D perhaps matching TRBD2 (6 bases). V was shortened by 10 bases and J by 1 base, with 10 bases between the two germline ends. Germline CDR1 is SNHLY and CDR2 is FYNNEI. This CDR3 contains 13 residues. The CDR3: CAIRLVNTGELFF. The CDR3 bases are TGTGCCATCAGACTAGTGAACACCGGGGAGCTGTTTTTT.

The table lists this clonotype with a few counts. V is TRBV6-2 or TRBV6-3 and J is TRBJ1-5; the match to TRBD1 covers 7 bases. CDR1 is MNHEY and CDR2 is SVGEGT in the germline V gene. Unmatched junction bases numbered 8, after V lost 4 bases and J lost 5 bases. This CDR3 spans 15 amino acids. CDR3 sequence (DNA): TGTGCCAGCAGTTTACCGGACAGGACTTATCAGCCCCAGCATTTT. It specifies CASSLPDRTYQPQHF.

The J gene is TRBJ2-7, the V gene TRBV12-3 or TRBV12-4, with 8 positions matching TRBD1. V trimming: 3 bases; J trimming: 5 bases; junction bases outside the gene matches: 9. The CDR3 spans 15 residues. The CDR3 protein is CASSFLGQEDHEQYF. The CDR3 region has the DNA TGTGCCAGCAGTTTTTTGGGACAGGAGGACCACGAGCAGTACTTC.

This rearrangement joins TRBV14 to TRBJ2-7; 10 nucleotides line up with TRBD1. Germline trimming cut 5 bases from V and 5 bases from J; bases unmatched to any gene: 12. The CDR3 loop spans 16 amino acids. CDR1 and CDR2 (germline): SGHDN, FVKESK. This CDR3 reads CASSYQPGQGRNEQYF. The DNA for the CDR3 is TGTGCCAGCAGCTATCAACCGGGACAGGGGAGGAACGAGCAGTACTTC.

The V call is TRBV4-1, the J call TRBJ2-3; D gene unclear. Germline V gene data show CDR1 as MGHRA and CDR2 as YSYEKL. This CDR3 is built from 19 residues. V gave up 1 base and J gave up 1 base, with 21 bases separating them. CDR3 protein: CASSQVRLTGALGTDTQYF. CDR3 in DNA: TGCGCCAGCAGCCAAGTTCGGTTGACGGGCGCCCTCGGCACAGATACGCAGTATTTT.

This clonotype appeared a few times. This sequence joins TRBV5-1 and TRBJ2-1; D remains unclear. V was clipped by 4 bases and J by 7 bases, with 9 bases between them. Germline V gene sequence: CDR1 SGHRS, CDR2 YFSETQ. CDR3 size: 12 residues. The chain's CDR3 is CASSPRMNEQFF. The CDR3 nucleotides read TGCGCCAGCAGCCCTCGTATGAATGAGCAGTTCTTC.